This record concerns one T cell receptor beta chain sequence. Some clones are missing from TCRdb's copy, which holds only in-frame ones; the method was immunoSEQ multiplex PCR. This sample has about 84,000 clones, with 90% to 95% found just once. The sample comes from a study of blood T cell repertoires in COVID-19. The CDR3 runs 12 residues. V was trimmed by 2 bases and J by 4 bases, leaving 5 bases between them. Germline V gene data show CDR1 as MDHEN and CDR2 as SYDVKM. The chain carries TRBV28 and TRBJ1-2; maybe TRBD1 (5 bases). The receptor's source is a human donor with active COVID-19. The donor label of this sample is uncertain. Input material: peripheral blood. This chain's CDR3 is CASSLTGYGYTF. The CDR3 coding sequence is TGTGCCAGCAGTTTAACAGGCTATGGCTACACCTTC.